Following are 2 T cell receptor beta chains from one sample sequenced in a study of blood T cell repertoires in COVID-19. Clones were read by immunoSEQ multiplex PCR, and TCRdb kept only the in-frame ones, dropping some. Of roughly 220,000 clones in the sample, approximately 82% were seen once. Sequenced material: PBMCs or T cells enriched from blood (not recorded which). The origin of the receptors is a man in his forties who had recovered from COVID-19.

The chain carries TRBV12-3 or TRBV12-4 and TRBJ1-5; no clear D. This CDR3 spans 13 amino acids. V lost 1 base and J lost 9, with 10 bases in between. This chain's CDR3 is CASSLGDGVPQHF. The CDR3 nucleotides read TGTGCCAGCAGTTTAGGAGATGGTGTGCCCCAGCATTTT.

CDR3 bases: TGCGCCAGCAGCTTGAAGGGGAGCACAGATACGCAGTATTTT. This gives the protein CASSLKGSTDTQYF. The chain recombines TRBV5-1 with TRBJ2-3; weak D call: TRBD1 (5 bases). The CDR3 totals 14 residues. Germline CDR1 reads SGHRS; CDR2 reads YFSETQ. Trimming left V 1 base short and J 0 bases short, with 6 bases between.